This is a list of T cell receptor beta chains from one sample in a study of CD8+ T cells in alopecia areata. Here immunoSEQ multiplex PCR was the method, and the copy in TCRdb shows in-frame clones only, minus some. The sample holds about 140,000 clones, around 83% seen once. Sequences were derived from CD8+ T cells sorted from blood, sampled at week 4, from a patient treated with tofacitinib. Receptors were obtained from a human donor with alopecia areata. Both conserved end residues are part of each CDR3. Fields, in order: V gene, J gene, clone size, D gene, CDR3 protein, CDR3 DNA. D genes are given only for firm matches. Size tells how often a clone was seen (once, few, many) or the class of an expanded clone, and some rows leave it out.

TRBV5-4	TRBJ2-7	-	-	CASSLNGYEQYF	TGTGCCAGCAGCTTGAACGGCTACGAGCAGTACTTC
TRBV9	TRBJ1-5	-	-	CASSVGGDNQPQHF	TGTGCCAGCAGCGTAGGTGGGGACAATCAGCCCCAGCATTTT
TRBV10-3	TRBJ2-7	-	TRBD2	CAIRTSGRAPYEQYF	TGTGCCATCAGGACTAGCGGGAGGGCCCCCTACGAGCAGTACTTC
TRBV27	TRBJ2-1	-	TRBD2	CASLIAGGNEQFF	TGTGCCAGTTTAATAGCGGGAGGAAATGAGCAGTTCTTC
TRBV29-1	TRBJ2-3	-	TRBD2	CSVEPSGSRTDTQYF	TGCAGCGTTGAACCTAGCGGGAGTAGGACAGATACGCAGTATTTT
TRBV5-1	TRBJ2-7	-	-	CASSLESTRYSYEQYF	TGCGCCAGCAGCTTGGAGAGTACCCGATACTCCTACGAGCAGTACTTC
TRBV4-1	TRBJ2-7	-	TRBD1	CASSQVGDRGWGEQYF	TGCGCCAGCAGCCAAGTCGGGGACAGGGGATGGGGAGAGCAGTACTTC
TRBV29-1	TRBJ2-6	once	-	CSVEDAGAGANVLTF	TGCAGCGTTGAAGATGCAGGGGCTGGGGCCAACGTCCTGACTTTC
TRBV7-9	TRBJ2-1	-	-	CASSYQNDEQFF	TGTGCCAGCAGCTACCAAAACGATGAGCAGTTCTTC
TRBV30	TRBJ1-1	-	-	CAWSQSHWAEAFF	TGTGCCTGGAGTCAATCTCATTGGGCTGAAGCTTTCTTT
TRBV27	TRBJ2-3	-	-	CASSFGTSTDTQYF	TGTGCCAGCAGTTTCGGGACTAGCACAGATACGCAGTATTTT
TRBV29-1	TRBJ2-1	-	TRBD2	CSVAGTSGGYNEQFF	TGCAGCGTGGCCGGGACTAGCGGGGGCTACAATGAGCAGTTCTTC
TRBV7-8	TRBJ2-7	-	-	CASSINRDYEQYF	TGTGCCAGCAGCATTAACAGGGACTACGAGCAGTACTTC
TRBV5-4	TRBJ2-1	-	-	CASANSNYNEQFF	TGTGCCAGCGCCAACTCCAACTACAATGAGCAGTTCTTC
TRBV14	TRBJ2-1	-	TRBD2	CASSLLAGVNEQFF	TGTGCCAGCAGCCTCCTAGCGGGAGTTAATGAGCAGTTCTTC
TRBV2	TRBJ2-7	-	TRBD2	CASSSTAGGHEQYF	TGTGCCAGCAGCTCTACTGCGGGAGGACACGAGCAGTACTTC
TRBV25-1	TRBJ2-3	-	-	CASRDIRTDTQYF	TGTGCCAGCCGGGACATACGCACAGATACGCAGTATTTT
TRBV19	TRBJ2-7	-	TRBD1	CASSMGTGVTYEQYF	TGTGCCAGTAGTATGGGGACAGGGGTCACCTACGAGCAGTACTTC
TRBV30	TRBJ2-1	-	-	CAWRFAGLGSYNEQFF	TGTGCCTGGAGATTCGCAGGGTTAGGCTCCTACAATGAGCAGTTCTTC
TRBV9	TRBJ2-1	-	-	CASSVGTGQFF	TGTGCCAGCAGCGTCGGGACCGGGCAGTTCTTC
TRBV7-9	TRBJ1-5	-	-	CASSGRDQPQHF	TGTGCCAGCAGCGGAAGAGATCAGCCCCAGCATTTT
TRBV4-1	TRBJ2-7	-	-	CASSQALGSYEQYF	TGCGCCAGCAGCCAAGCCCTGGGCTCCTACGAGCAGTACTTC
TRBV30	TRBJ2-7	-	-	CAWSRARSSEQYF	TGTGCCTGGAGTCGGGCCAGGTCCAGCGAGCAGTACTTC
TRBV9	TRBJ1-1	-	-	CASAGSGTEAFF	TGTGCCAGCGCAGGGAGCGGCACTGAAGCTTTCTTT
TRBV7-9	TRBJ2-7	-	-	CASSPRWGEQYF	TGTGCCAGCAGCCCACGGTGGGGCGAGCAGTACTTC
TRBV29-1	TRBJ2-7	-	-	CSVHQGDANYEQYF	TGCAGCGTCCACCAGGGCGATGCTAACTACGAGCAGTACTTC
TRBV29-1	TRBJ2-1	-	TRBD2	CSVPGLAGVTYNEQFF	TGCAGCGTTCCCGGTCTAGCGGGAGTTACCTACAATGAGCAGTTCTTC
TRBV7-3	TRBJ2-7	-	-	CASRRPSGEQYF	TGTGCCAGCAGGCGACCCTCGGGCGAGCAGTACTTC
TRBV20-1	TRBJ2-7	-	-	CSAWSSYEQYF	TGCAGCGCCTGGTCATCCTACGAGCAGTACTTC
TRBV4-1	TRBJ2-5	-	TRBD2	CASSPPGGRAQETQYF	TGCGCCAGCAGCCCCCCCGGCGGGAGAGCCCAAGAGACCCAGTACTTC
TRBV13	TRBJ2-7	-	TRBD1	CASSLEGAGAYEQYF	TGTGCCAGCAGCTTAGAGGGGGCAGGGGCCTACGAGCAGTACTTC
TRBV6-1	TRBJ1-1	-	-	CASSEVVSGTEAFF	TGTGCCAGCAGTGAAGTCGTTTCGGGGACTGAAGCTTTCTTT
TRBV10-2	TRBJ2-1	-	-	CASRPGTNPPGEQFF	TGCGCCAGCAGACCGGGGACCAATCCCCCAGGGGAGCAGTTCTTC
TRBV6-5	TRBJ1-2	-	TRBD1	CASSYSGTDYGYTF	TGTGCCAGCAGTTACTCCGGGACAGACTATGGCTACACCTTC
TRBV5-1	TRBJ2-1	-	-	CASSLGGSSYNEQFF	TGCGCCAGCAGCTTGGGGGGTAGCTCCTACAATGAGCAGTTCTTC
TRBV2	TRBJ1-1	-	-	CASSGDRNTEAFF	TGTGCCAGCAGTGGTGACAGGAACACTGAAGCTTTCTTT
TRBV27	TRBJ1-2	-	-	CASSLGPLGGANYGYTF	TGTGCCAGCAGTTTAGGCCCCCTCGGGGGGGCTAACTATGGCTACACCTTC
TRBV7-9	TRBJ2-7	once	-	CASSVGQRAYEQYF	TGTGCCAGCAGCGTGGGACAGCGGGCCTACGAGCAGTACTTC
TRBV7-9	TRBJ1-2	-	-	CASSLQDGYTF	TGTGCCAGCAGCTTACAGGATGGCTACACCTTC
TRBV27	TRBJ2-7	-	TRBD2	CATGLAYEQYF	TGTGCCACCGGACTAGCCTACGAGCAGTACTTC
TRBV5-1	TRBJ2-3	-	TRBD1	CASSLGQGPDTQYF	TGCGCCAGCAGCCTCGGACAGGGTCCAGATACGCAGTATTTT
TRBV19	TRBJ2-1	-	TRBD2	CASSILGGSNEQFF	TGTGCCAGTAGTATTCTGGGAGGGAGCAATGAGCAGTTCTTC
TRBV27	TRBJ2-1	-	TRBD2	CASSLSPAGGSYNEQFF	TGTGCCAGCAGTTTATCTCCAGCGGGAGGCTCCTACAATGAGCAGTTCTTC
TRBV4-1	TRBJ2-7	-	TRBD2	CASSQSSTAGTSGYEQYF	TGCGCCAGCAGCCAGAGTAGCACCGCTGGGACTAGCGGCTACGAGCAGTACTTC
TRBV7-9	TRBJ2-7	-	-	CASSLETGSLREQYF	TGTGCCAGCAGCTTAGAAACAGGGTCCCTACGAGAGCAGTACTTC
TRBV30	TRBJ1-2	once	TRBD1	CAWKYVQGAGGYTF	TGTGCCTGGAAATATGTACAGGGGGCTGGCGGCTACACCTTC
TRBV21-1	TRBJ1-6	-	-	CASSMFSSYNSPLHF	TGTGCCAGCAGCATGTTCAGCTCCTATAATTCACCCCTCCACTTT
TRBV7-8	TRBJ2-1	-	TRBD2	CASSTRTSGSINEQFF	TGTGCCAGCAGCACACGGACTAGCGGGAGCATAAATGAGCAGTTCTTC
TRBV27	TRBJ1-1	-	-	CASSLTRGNTEAFF	TGTGCCAGCAGTTTGACAAGGGGGAACACTGAAGCTTTCTTT
TRBV4-1	TRBJ2-6	-	-	CASSLRQSSGANVLTF	TGCGCCAGCAGCCTACGACAGAGCTCTGGGGCCAACGTCCTGACTTTC